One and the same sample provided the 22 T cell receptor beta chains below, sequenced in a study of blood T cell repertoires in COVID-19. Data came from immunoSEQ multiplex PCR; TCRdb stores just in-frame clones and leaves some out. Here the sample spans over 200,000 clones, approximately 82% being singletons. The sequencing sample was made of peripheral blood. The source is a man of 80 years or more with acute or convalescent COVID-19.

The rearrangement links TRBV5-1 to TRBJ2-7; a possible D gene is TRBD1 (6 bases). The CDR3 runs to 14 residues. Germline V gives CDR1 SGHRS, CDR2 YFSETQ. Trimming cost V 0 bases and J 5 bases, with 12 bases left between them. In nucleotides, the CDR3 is TGCGCCAGCAGCTTGGCCACAGGGTTCGACGAGCAGTACTTC. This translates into CASSLATGFDEQYF.

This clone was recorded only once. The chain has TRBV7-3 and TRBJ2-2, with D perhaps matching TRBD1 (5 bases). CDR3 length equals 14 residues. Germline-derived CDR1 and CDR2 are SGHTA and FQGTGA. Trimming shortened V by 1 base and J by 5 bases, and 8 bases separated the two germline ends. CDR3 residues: CASSLIGVTGELFF. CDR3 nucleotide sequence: TGTGCCAGCAGCTTAATAGGGGTAACCGGGGAGCTGTTTTTT.

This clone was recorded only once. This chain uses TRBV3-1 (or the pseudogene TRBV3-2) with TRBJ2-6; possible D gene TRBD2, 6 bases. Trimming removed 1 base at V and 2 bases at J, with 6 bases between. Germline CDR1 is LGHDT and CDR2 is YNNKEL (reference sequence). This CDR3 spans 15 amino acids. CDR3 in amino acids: CASSQAGAGANVLTF. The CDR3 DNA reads TGTGCCAGCAGCCAAGCGGGGGCTGGGGCCAACGTCCTGACTTTC.

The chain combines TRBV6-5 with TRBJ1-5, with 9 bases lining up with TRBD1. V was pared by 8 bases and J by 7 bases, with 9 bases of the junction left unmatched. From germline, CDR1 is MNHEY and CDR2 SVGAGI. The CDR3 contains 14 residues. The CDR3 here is CASRPGTGYQPQHF. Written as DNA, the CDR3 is TGTGCCAGCCGACCCGGGACAGGGTACCAGCCCCAGCATTTT.

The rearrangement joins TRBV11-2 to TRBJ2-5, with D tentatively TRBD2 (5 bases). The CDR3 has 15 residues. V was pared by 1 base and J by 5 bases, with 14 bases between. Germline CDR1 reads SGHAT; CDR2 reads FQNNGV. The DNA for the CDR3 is TGTGCCAGCAGCTTAGTACAGCCTCCGGGGGAGACCCAGTACTTC. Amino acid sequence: CASSLVQPPGETQYF.

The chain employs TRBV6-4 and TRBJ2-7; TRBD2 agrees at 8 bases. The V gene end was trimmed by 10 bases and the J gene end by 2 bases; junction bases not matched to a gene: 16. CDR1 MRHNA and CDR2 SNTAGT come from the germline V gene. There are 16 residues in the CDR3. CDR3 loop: CANRRLTSGDPYEQYF. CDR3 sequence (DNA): TGTGCCAACAGAAGACTAACTAGCGGCGATCCCTACGAGCAGTACTTC.

The CDR3 DNA follows: TGTGCCAGCTTGACGACCCAGGGCGGGATCGGCTACAATGAGCAGTTCTTC. Encoded protein: CASLTTQGGIGYNEQFF. The rearrangement links TRBV2 to TRBJ2-1; D might be TRBD2 (6 bases). Germline CDR1 SNHLY, CDR2 FYNNEI. The CDR3 sequence is 17 residues long. V lost 8 bases, J lost 3 bases, and 23 bases lay in between.

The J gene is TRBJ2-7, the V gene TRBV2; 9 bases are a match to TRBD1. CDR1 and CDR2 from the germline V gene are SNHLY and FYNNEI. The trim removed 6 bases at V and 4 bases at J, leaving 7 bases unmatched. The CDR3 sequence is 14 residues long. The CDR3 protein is CASSGGQGPYEQYF. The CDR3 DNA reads TGTGCCAGCAGCGGGGGACAGGGTCCATACGAGCAGTACTTC. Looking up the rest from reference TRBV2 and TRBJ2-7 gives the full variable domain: EPEVTQTPSHQVTQMGQEVILRCVPISNHLYFYWYRQILGQKVEFLVSFYNNEISEKSEIFDDQFSVERPDGSNFTLKIRSTKLEDSAMYFCASSGGQGPYEQYFGPGTRLTVT.

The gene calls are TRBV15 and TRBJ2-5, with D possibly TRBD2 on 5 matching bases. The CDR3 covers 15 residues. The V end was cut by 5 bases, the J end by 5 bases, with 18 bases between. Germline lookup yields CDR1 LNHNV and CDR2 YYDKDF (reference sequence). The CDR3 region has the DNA TGTGCCACCAGCCAACCCGGCCCCAGGAGGGAGACCCAGTACTTC. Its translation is CATSQPGPRRETQYF. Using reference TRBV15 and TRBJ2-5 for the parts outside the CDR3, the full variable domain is DAMVIQNPRYQVTQFGKPVTLSCSQTLNHNVMYWYQQKSSQAPKLLFHYYDKDFNNEADTPDNFQSRRPNTSFCFLDIRSPGLGDTAMYLCATSQPGPRRETQYFGPGTRLLVL.

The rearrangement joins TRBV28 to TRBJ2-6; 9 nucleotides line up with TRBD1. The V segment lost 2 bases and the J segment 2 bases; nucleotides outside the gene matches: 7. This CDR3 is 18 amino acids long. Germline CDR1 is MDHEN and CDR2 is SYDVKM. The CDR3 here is CASSLLGTGYPGANVLTF. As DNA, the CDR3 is TGTGCCAGCAGTTTACTAGGGACAGGGTACCCTGGGGCCAACGTCCTGACTTTC.

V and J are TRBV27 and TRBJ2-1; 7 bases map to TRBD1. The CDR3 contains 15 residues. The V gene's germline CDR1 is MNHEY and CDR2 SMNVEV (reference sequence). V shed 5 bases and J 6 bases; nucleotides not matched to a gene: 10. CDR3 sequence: CASSPRGFPGNEQFF. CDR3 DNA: TGTGCCAGCAGTCCCAGGGGGTTCCCCGGCAATGAGCAGTTCTTC.

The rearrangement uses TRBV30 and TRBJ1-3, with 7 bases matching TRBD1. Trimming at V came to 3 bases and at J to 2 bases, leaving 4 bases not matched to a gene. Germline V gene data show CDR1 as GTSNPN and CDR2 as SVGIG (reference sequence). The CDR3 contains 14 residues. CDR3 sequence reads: CAWSTGVPGNTIYF. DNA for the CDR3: TGTGCCTGGAGCACAGGGGTCCCTGGAAACACCATATATTTT.

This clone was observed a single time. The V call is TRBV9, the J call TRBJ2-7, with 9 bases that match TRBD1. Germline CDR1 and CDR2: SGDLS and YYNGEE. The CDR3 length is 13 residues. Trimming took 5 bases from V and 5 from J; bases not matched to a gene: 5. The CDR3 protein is CASSTGGRDEQYF. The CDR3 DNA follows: TGTGCCAGCAGTACAGGGGGCAGAGACGAGCAGTACTTC.

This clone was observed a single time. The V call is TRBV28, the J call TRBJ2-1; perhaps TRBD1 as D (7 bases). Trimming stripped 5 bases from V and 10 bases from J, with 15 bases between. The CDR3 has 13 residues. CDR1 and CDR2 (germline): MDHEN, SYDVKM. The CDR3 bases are TGTGCCAGCAGTCGAGGACAGGAGGGGGAGCAGTTCTTC. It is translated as CASSRGQEGEQFF. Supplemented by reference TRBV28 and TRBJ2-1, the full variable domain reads DVKVTQSSRYLVKRTGEKVFLECVQDMDHENMFWYRQDPGLGLRLIYFSYDVKMKEKGDIPEGYSVSREKKERFSLILESASTNQTSMYLCASSRGQEGEQFFGPGTRLTVL.

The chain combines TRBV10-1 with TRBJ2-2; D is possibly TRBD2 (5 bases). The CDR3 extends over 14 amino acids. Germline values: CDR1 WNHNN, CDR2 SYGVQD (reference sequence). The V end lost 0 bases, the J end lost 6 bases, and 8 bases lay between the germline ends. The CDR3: CASSESLGAGELFF. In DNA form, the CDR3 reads TGCGCCAGCAGTGAGTCCTTGGGAGCCGGGGAGCTGTTTTTT.

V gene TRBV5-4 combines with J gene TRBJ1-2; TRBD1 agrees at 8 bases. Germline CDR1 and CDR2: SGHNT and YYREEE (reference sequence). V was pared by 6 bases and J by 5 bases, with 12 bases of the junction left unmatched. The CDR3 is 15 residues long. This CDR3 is CASTKAQGVGYGYTF. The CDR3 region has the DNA TGTGCCAGCACTAAAGCACAGGGGGTAGGGTATGGCTACACCTTC.

CDR3 bases: TGCGCCAGCAGCCAGGCTAGTTGGATTAACACTGAAGCTTTCTTT. Translating gives CASSQASWINTEAFF. The chain uses TRBV4-1 and TRBJ1-1; D is unresolved. CDR3 length equals 15 residues. Germline CDR1 is MGHRA and CDR2 is YSYEKL. V was clipped by 3 bases and J by 2 bases, with 13 bases between them.

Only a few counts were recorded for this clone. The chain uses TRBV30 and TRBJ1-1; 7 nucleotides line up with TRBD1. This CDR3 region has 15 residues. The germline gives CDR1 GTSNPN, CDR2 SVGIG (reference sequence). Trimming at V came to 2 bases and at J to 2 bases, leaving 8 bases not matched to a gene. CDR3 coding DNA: TGTGCCTGGAGTCCCTGGGACAGAAGCAACACTGAAGCTTTCTTT. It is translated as CAWSPWDRSNTEAFF.

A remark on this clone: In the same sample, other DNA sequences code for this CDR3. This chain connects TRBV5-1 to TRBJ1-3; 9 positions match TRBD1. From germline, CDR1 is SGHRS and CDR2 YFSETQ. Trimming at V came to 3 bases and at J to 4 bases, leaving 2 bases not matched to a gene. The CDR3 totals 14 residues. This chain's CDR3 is CASSSGTGGNTIYF. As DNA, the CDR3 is TGCGCCAGCAGCTCGGGGACAGGGGGAAACACCATATATTTT.

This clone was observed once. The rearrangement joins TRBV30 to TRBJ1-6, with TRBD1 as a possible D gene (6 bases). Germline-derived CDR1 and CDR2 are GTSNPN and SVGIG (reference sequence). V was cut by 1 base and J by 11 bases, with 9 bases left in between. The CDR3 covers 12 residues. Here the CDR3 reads CAWSGGHAPLHF. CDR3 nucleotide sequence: TGTGCCTGGAGTGGGGGACACGCACCCCTCCACTTT.

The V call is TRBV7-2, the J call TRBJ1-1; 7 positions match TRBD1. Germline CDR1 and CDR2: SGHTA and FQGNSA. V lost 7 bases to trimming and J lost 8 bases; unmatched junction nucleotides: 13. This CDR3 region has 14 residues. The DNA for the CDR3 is TGTGCCAGCACCCCGGACAGGTCCGGATTAGAAGCTTTCTTT. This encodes CASTPDRSGLEAFF. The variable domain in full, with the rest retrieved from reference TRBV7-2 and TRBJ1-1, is GAGVSQSPSNKVTEKGKDVELRCDPISGHTALYWYRQSLGQGLEFLIYFQGNSAPDKSGLPSDRFSAERTGGSVSTLTIQRTQQEDSAVYLCASTPDRSGLEAFFGQGTRLTVV.

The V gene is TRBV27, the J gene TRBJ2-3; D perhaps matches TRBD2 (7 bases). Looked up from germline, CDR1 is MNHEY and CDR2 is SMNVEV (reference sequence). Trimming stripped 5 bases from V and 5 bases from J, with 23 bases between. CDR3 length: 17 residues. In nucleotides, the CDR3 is TGTGCCAGCAGTCCGGGGGGCGACTACCTCCAGGGAGATACGCAGTATTTT. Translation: CASSPGGDYLQGDTQYF.